The 4 T cell receptor beta chains below were found in one sample sequenced in a study of Ad26.COV2.S vaccination and SARS-CoV-2 variants. Sequenced by immunoSEQ multiplex PCR; TCRdb stores in-frame clones only, minus some. There are fewer than 800,000 clones in the sample; around 92% occur only once, and about 1.5% lies in the top ten. As for treatment: some 20 received Ad26.COV2.S at low or high dose, single or two shots; a few received placebo; per-sample allocation not given. Sampling was performed 63 days after the first vaccine or placebo injection. Sequenced material: peripheral blood, taken in a trial of Ad26.COV2.S vaccine versus placebo. All receptors derive from a person between 18 and 65 years old who received the Ad26.COV2.S COVID-19 vaccine or a placebo.

V is TRBV19 and J is TRBJ2-3, with 8 bases aligning to TRBD1. The CDR3 covers 16 residues. The trim removed 8 bases at V and 3 bases at J, leaving 13 bases unmatched. Germline V lookup: CDR1 LNHDA, CDR2 SQIVND (reference sequence). The CDR3 loop reads CASSGQGVPQTDTQYF. The CDR3 nucleotides are TGTGCCAGTTCTGGACAGGGAGTCCCCCAGACAGATACGCAGTATTTT.

The chain combines TRBV2 with TRBJ1-1; D ambiguous. The germline V gene encodes CDR1 SNHLY and CDR2 FYNNEI. Trimming removed 7 bases at V and 3 bases at J, with 12 bases between. The CDR3 is made up of 13 amino acids. DNA for the CDR3: TGTGCCAGCACCAAGAGGGAGGACACTGAAGCTTTCTTT. Protein: CASTKREDTEAFF.

CDR3 sequence reads: CASSEWVGVNEQFF. CDR3 in DNA: TGTGCCAGCAGTGAATGGGTAGGGGTGAATGAGCAGTTCTTC. V gene TRBV25-1 combines with J gene TRBJ2-1, with D possibly matching TRBD1 (5 bases). Germline values: CDR1 MGHDK, CDR2 SYGVNS. The CDR3 has 14 residues. V was clipped by 1 base and J by 7 bases, with 11 bases between them.

DNA of the CDR3: TGTGCCAGCAGTGAAGGTAGCGGGGGGCGGAATGAGCAGTTCTTC. Translation gives CASSEGSGGRNEQFF. The chain is built from TRBV6-4 and TRBJ2-1, with 10 nucleotides matching TRBD2. The CDR3 has 15 amino acids. Germline-derived CDR1 and CDR2 are MRHNA and SNTAGT. The V gene end was trimmed by 3 bases and the J gene end by 7 bases; junction bases not matched to a gene: 6.